These 5 T cell receptor beta chains were sequenced from one sample in a study of CDR3 diversity in severe acne. TCRdb used MiXCR to reprocess the PCR reads, holding one entry per CDR3 protein. The sample contains more than 80,000 distinct CDR3 sequences, under 55% of which appear only once. The sample taken for sequencing was blood. These receptors originate from a male donor with severe acne vulgaris.

This clonotype was found many times. The chain carries TRBV7-6 and TRBJ2-2, with 9 bases fitting TRBD2. J gave up 4 bases and V 6 bases, and 6 bases lay outside the gene matches. The germline V gene encodes CDR1 SGHVS and CDR2 FNYEAQ. This CDR3 has 15 amino acids. The CDR3 protein is CASRSLAGFTGELFF. Here the CDR3 DNA reads TGTGCCAGCAGAAGTCTAGCGGGATTCACCGGGGAGCTGTTTTTT.

The genes are TRBV25-1 and TRBJ2-5, with 8 bases identical to TRBD2. Germline values: CDR1 MGHDK, CDR2 SYGVNS. J lost 4 bases, V lost 2 bases, and 3 bases had no gene match. The CDR3 consists of 14 residues. The chain's CDR3 is CASSEAGGSETQYF. CDR3 in DNA: TGTGCCAGCAGTGAAGCGGGAGGATCAGAGACCCAGTACTTC. The variable domain in full, with the rest retrieved from reference TRBV25-1 and TRBJ2-5, is EADIYQTPRYLVIGTGKKITLECSQTMGHDKMYWYQQDPGMELHLIHYSYGVNSTEKGDLSSESTVSRIRTEHFPLTLESARPSHTSQYLCASSEAGGSETQYFGPGTRLLVL.

The chain employs TRBV6-1 and TRBJ2-7; D perhaps matches TRBD1 (6 bases). Germline CDR1 is MNHNS and CDR2 is SASEGT. The CDR3 is 14 residues long. With 3 bases removed from V and 3 bases from J, the gap between germline ends came to 12 bases. In DNA, the CDR3 is TGTGCCAGCAGTGATCTCAGGGGCGGCTACGAGCAGTACTTC. It codes for CASSDLRGGYEQYF.

By frequency in the sample, this clonotype is medium-sized. The genes are TRBV2 and TRBJ2-5; D is unclear. Germline V lookup: CDR1 SNHLY, CDR2 FYNNEI. Trimming left V 4 bases short and J 5 bases short, with 8 bases between. CDR3 length: 12 amino acids. The DNA for the CDR3 is TGTGCCAGCAGTGTGTTGGGGGAGACCCAGTACTTC. Protein: CASSVLGETQYF.

This clonotype was seen at least ten times. This rearrangement joins TRBV7-9 to TRBJ2-1; 12 positions agree with TRBD2. V dropped 6 bases and J dropped 2; count of bases not matched to a gene: 2. This CDR3 comprises 15 residues. Germline CDR1 is SEHNR and CDR2 is FQNEAQ (reference sequence). CDR3 residues: CASRRTSGAYNEQFF. CDR3 nucleotide sequence: TGTGCCAGCAGAAGGACTAGCGGGGCCTACAATGAGCAGTTCTTC.